The clone carrying this T cell receptor beta chain appeared many times. Its antigen is unknown. The CDR3 is 15 amino acids. With 3 bases removed from V and 2 bases from J, the gap between germline ends came to 11 bases. The data originate from a study of CD8+CD57+ T cells in acquired aplastic anemia. Study summary: Roughly 3.1 ug was the average amount of DNA from sorted CD4+ and CD8+ cells. Study-wide results and limits: Patients and controls had in common approximately 28 CD8+ CDR3 sequences.

For CDR3 and TCR beta VDJ profiling, genomic DNA was the template used. TCRdb processed the reads anew with MiXCR; each CDR3 protein has one entry. The sample yields about 160,000 distinct CDR3 sequences, around 45% seen once. The sample was sorted CD4+, CD8+, or CD8+CD57+ T cells (not recorded which) from PBMCs. The rearrangement joins TRBV12-3 or TRBV12-4 to TRBJ1-5, with D possibly TRBD1 on 5 matching bases. This receptor was taken from a human donor in good health. The CDR3 is CASSLPGVGNQPQHF. The CDR3, as DNA: TGTGCCAGCAGTTTGCCGGGGGTCGGCAATCAGCCCCAGCATTTT.